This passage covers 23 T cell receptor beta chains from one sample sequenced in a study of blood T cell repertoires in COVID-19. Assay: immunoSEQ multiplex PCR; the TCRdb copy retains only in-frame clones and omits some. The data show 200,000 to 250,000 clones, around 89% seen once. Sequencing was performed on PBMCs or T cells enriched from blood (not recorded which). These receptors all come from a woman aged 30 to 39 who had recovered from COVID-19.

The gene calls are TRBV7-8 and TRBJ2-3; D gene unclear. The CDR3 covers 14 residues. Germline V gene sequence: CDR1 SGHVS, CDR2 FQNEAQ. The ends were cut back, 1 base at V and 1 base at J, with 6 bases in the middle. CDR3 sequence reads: CASSLGRGTDTQYF. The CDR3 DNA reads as TGTGCCAGCAGCTTAGGACGGGGCACAGATACGCAGTATTTT.

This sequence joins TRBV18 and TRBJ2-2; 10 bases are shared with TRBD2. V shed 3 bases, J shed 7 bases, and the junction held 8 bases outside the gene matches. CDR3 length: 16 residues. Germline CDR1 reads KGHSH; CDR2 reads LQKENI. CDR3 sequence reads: CASSPRTSGTGGELFF. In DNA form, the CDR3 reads TGTGCCAGCTCACCTCGGACTAGCGGTACGGGCGGGGAGCTGTTTTTT.

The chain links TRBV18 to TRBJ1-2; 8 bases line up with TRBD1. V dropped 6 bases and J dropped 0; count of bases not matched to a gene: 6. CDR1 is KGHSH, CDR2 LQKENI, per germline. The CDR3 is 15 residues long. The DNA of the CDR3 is TGTGCCAGCTCTCAAGGACAGGGAGCTAACTATGGCTACACCTTC. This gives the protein CASSQGQGANYGYTF.

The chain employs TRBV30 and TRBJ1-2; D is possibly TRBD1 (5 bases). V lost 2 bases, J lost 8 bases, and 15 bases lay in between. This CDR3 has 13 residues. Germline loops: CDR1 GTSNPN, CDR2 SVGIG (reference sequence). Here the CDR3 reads CAWSIVGHVGYTF. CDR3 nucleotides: TGTGCCTGGAGTATTGTAGGACATGTCGGCTACACCTTC.

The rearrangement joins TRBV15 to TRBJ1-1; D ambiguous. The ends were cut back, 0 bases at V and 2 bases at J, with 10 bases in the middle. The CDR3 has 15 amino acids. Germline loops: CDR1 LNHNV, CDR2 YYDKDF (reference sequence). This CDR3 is CATSRDRDVNTEAFF. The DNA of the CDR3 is TGTGCCACCAGCAGAGATAGAGATGTCAACACTGAAGCTTTCTTT.

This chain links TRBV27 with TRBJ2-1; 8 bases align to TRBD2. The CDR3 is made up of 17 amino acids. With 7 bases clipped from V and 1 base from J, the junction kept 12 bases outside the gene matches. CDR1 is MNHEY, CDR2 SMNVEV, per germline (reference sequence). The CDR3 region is CASNSLAGRLSYNEQFF. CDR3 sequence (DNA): TGTGCCAGCAACTCGCTAGCGGGTAGACTTTCCTACAATGAGCAGTTCTTC.

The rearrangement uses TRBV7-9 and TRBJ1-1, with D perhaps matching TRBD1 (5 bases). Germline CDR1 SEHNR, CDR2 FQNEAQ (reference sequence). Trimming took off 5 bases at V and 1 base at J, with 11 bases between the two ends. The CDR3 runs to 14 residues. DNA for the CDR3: TGTGCCAGCAGCCCCCGGGGGGAGAACACTGAAGCTTTCTTT. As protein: CASSPRGENTEAFF.

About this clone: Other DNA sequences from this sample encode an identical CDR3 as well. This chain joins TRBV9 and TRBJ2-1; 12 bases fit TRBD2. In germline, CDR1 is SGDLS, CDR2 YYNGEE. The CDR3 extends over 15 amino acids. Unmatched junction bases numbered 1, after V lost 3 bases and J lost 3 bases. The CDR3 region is CASSATSGSYNEQFF. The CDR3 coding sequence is TGTGCCAGCAGCGCGACTAGCGGGAGCTACAATGAGCAGTTCTTC.

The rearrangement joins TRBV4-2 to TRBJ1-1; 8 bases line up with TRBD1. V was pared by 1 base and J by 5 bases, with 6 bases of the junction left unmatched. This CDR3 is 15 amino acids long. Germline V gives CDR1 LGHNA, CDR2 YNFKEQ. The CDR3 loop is CASSQVQGARTEAFF. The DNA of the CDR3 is TGTGCCAGCAGCCAAGTGCAGGGGGCGAGGACTGAAGCTTTCTTT.

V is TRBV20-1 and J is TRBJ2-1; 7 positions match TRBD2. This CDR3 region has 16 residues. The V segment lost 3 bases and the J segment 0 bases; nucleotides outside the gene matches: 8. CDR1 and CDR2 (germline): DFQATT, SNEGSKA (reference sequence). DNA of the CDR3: TGCAGTGCTAGTGGTTTGCCTAGCGGCTCCTACAATGAGCAGTTCTTC. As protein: CSASGLPSGSYNEQFF.

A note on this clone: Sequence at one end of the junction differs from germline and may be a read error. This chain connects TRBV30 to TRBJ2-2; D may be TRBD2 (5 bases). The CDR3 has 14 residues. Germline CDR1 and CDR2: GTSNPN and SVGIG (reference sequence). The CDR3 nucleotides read TGCAGTCTAGGAAGGACTCGGAACACCGGGGAGCTGTTTTTT. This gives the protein CSLGRTRNTGELFF. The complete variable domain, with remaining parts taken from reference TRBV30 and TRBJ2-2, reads SQTIHQWPATLVQPVGSPLSLECTVEGTSNPNLYWYRQAAGRGLQLLFYSVGIGQISSEVPQNLSASRPQDRQFILSSKKLLLSDSGFYLCSLGRTRNTGELFFGEGSRLTVL.

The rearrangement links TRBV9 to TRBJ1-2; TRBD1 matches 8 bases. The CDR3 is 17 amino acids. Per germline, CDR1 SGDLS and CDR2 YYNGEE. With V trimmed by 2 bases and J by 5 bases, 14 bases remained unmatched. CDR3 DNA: TGTGCCAGCAGCGTCTCAGGGGGCTTAATTCCAAGGTATGGCTACACCTTC. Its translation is CASSVSGGLIPRYGYTF.

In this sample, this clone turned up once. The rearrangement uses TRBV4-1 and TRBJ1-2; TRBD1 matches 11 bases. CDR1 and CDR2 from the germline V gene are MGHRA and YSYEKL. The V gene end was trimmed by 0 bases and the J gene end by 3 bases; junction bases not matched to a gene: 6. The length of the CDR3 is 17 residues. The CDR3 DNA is TGCGCCAGCAGCCAAGATGGATGGACAGGGGGCCACTATGGCTACACCTTC. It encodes CASSQDGWTGGHYGYTF.

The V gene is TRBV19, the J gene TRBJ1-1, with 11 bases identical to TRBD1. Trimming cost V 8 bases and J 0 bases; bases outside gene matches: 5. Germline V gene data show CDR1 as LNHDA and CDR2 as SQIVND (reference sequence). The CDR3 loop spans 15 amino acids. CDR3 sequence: CASRRDRGMNTEAFF. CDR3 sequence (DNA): TGTGCCAGTCGAAGGGACAGGGGGATGAACACTGAAGCTTTCTTT.

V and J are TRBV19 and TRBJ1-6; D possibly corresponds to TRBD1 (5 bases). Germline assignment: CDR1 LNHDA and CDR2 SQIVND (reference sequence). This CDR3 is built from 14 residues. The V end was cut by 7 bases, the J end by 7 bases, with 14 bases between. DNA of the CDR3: TGTGCCAGTAAGGAGGGGATGGGGAATTCACCCCTCCACTTT. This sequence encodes CASKEGMGNSPLHF.

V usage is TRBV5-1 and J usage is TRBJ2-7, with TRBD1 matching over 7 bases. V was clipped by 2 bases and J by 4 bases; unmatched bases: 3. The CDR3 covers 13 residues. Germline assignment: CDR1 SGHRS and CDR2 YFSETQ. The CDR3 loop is CASSFQTGYEQYF. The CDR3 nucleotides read TGCGCCAGCAGCTTCCAGACAGGGTACGAGCAGTACTTC.

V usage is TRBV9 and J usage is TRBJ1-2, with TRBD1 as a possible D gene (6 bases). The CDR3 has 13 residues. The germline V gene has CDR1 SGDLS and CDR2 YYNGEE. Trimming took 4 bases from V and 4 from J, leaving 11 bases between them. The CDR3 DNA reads TGTGCCAGCAGCAGAACAGGGACCTATGGCTACACCTTC. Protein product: CASSRTGTYGYTF.

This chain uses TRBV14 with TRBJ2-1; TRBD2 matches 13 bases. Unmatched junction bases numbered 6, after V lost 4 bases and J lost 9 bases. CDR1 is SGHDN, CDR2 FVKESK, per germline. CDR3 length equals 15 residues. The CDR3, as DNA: TGTGCCAGCAGCCCCCGGGGACTAGCGGGAACTGAGCAGTTCTTC. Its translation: CASSPRGLAGTEQFF.

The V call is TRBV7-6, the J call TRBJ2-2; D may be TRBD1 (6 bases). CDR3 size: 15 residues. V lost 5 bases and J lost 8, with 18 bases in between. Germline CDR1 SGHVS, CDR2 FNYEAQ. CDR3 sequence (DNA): TGTGCCAGCAGCCCGACAGGCCTTCTATGGGGGGAGCTGTTTTTT. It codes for CASSPTGLLWGELFF.

The CDR3 bases are TGCGCCAGCAGCCAGGGTCCCGAGAGGTCCGCTGAAGCTTTCTTT. Its translation: CASSQGPERSAEAFF. V gene TRBV4-3 combines with J gene TRBJ1-1; D remains ambiguous. The CDR3 has 15 residues. Germline CDR1 LGHNA, CDR2 YSLEER. Trimming took 3 bases from V and 6 from J, leaving 17 bases between them.

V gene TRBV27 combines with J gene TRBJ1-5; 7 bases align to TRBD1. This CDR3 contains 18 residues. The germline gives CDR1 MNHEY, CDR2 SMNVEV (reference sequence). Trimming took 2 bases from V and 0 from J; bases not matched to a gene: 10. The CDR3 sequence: CASSLRPQGQYSNQPQHF. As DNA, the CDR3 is TGTGCCAGCAGTTTAAGGCCCCAGGGACAGTATAGCAATCAGCCCCAGCATTTT.

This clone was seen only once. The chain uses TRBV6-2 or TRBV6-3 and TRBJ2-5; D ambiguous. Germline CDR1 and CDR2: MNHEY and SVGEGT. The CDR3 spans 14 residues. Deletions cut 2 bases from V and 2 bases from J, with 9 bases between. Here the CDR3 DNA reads TGTGCCAGCAGTTACGGTCAGGATCAAGAGACCCAGTACTTC. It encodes CASSYGQDQETQYF.

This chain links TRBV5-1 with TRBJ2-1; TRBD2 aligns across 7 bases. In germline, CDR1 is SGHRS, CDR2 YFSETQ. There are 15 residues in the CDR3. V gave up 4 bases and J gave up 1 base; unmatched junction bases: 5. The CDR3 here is CASSLGLGSYNEQFF. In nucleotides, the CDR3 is TGCGCCAGCAGCCTCGGACTAGGTTCCTACAATGAGCAGTTCTTC. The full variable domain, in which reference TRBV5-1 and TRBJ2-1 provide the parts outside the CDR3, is KAGVTQTPRYLIKTRGQQVTLSCSPISGHRSVSWYQQTPGQGLQFLFEYFSETQRNKGNFPGRFSGRQFSNSRSEMNVSTLELGDSALYLCASSLGLGSYNEQFFGPGTRLTVL.